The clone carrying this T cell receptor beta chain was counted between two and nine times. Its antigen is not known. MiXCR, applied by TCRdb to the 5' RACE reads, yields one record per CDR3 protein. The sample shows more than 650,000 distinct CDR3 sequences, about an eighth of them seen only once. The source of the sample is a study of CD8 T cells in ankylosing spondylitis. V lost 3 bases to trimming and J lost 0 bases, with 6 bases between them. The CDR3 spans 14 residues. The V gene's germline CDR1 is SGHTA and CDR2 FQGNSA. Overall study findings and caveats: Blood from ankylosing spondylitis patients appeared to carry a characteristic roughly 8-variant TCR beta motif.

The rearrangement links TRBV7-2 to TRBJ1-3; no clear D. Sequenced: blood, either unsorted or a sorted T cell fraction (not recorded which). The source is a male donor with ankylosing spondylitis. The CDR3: CASSLLSSGNTIYF. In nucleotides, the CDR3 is TGTGCCAGCAGCTTGCTGTCCTCTGGAAACACCATATATTTT.